This entry lists 30 T cell receptor beta chains sequenced from one sample in a study of graft-versus-host responses after intestinal transplantation. Libraries were prepared by immunoSEQ multiplex PCR; TCRdb keeps only in-frame clonotypes and omits some of them. The sample has fewer than 45,000 clones, about 89% seen once. Sample: PBMCs, taken approximately 300 days after intestinal transplant. The receptors were sampled from a human patient who received an intestinal transplant, so some T cells may come from the graft donor.

This sequence joins TRBV7-2 and TRBJ1-5; TRBD1 is a possible D gene (5 bases). The ends were cut back, 5 bases at V and 6 bases at J, with 8 bases in the middle. Per germline, CDR1 SGHTA and CDR2 FQGNSA. There are 12 residues in the CDR3. CDR3 amino acids: CASSQGAQPQHF. The CDR3 nucleotides are TGTGCCAGCAGCCAGGGAGCTCAGCCCCAGCATTTT.

This clone was recorded once. This chain joins TRBV2 and TRBJ1-6, with 7 bases fitting TRBD1. The J segment lost 6 bases and the V segment lost 4 bases, leaving 6 bases of the junction unmatched. The CDR3 spans 15 residues. The germline V gene has CDR1 SNHLY and CDR2 FYNNEI. The CDR3 nucleotides are TGTGCCAGCAGTGTGTCCAGGGGGAGTAATTCACCCCTCCACTTT. This translates into CASSVSRGSNSPLHF.

The rearrangement uses TRBV5-1 and TRBJ1-2; possibly TRBD1 for D (5 bases). Germline loops: CDR1 SGHRS, CDR2 YFSETQ. Trimming took off 2 bases at V and 4 bases at J, with 12 bases between the two ends. The CDR3 has 14 residues. CDR3 protein: CASSFRGHSYGYTF. DNA for the CDR3: TGCGCCAGCAGCTTTCGGGGCCACTCCTATGGCTACACCTTC.

The V gene is TRBV10-2, the J gene TRBJ2-5; unclear D gene. The CDR3 is 11 residues long. CDR1 is WSHSY and CDR2 is SAAADI in the germline V gene. Trimming removed 7 bases at V and 6 bases at J, with 9 bases between. CDR3 protein: CASTQMKTQYF. Written as DNA, the CDR3 is TGCGCCAGCACCCAAATGAAGACCCAGTACTTC.

The V gene is TRBV6-5, the J gene TRBJ2-3, with no clear D. This CDR3 has 13 amino acids. Germline V gives CDR1 MNHEY, CDR2 SVGAGI. Trimming removed 2 bases from V and 6 bases from J, with 9 bases in between. DNA of the CDR3: TGTGCCAGCAGTTACCCGGGCCCCGATACGCAGTATTTT. It is translated as CASSYPGPDTQYF.

The V and J genes are TRBV5-6 and TRBJ1-6; 7 nucleotides match TRBD1. With 0 bases clipped from V and 6 bases from J, the junction kept 3 bases outside the gene matches. From germline, CDR1 is SGHDT and CDR2 YYEEEE. The CDR3 contains 15 residues. CDR3 amino acids: CASSLAGGSNSPLHF. The CDR3 nucleotides are TGTGCCAGCAGCTTGGCAGGGGGAAGTAATTCACCCCTCCACTTT. Filled out from reference TRBV5-6 and TRBJ1-6, the complete variable domain reads DAGVTQSPTHLIKTRGQQVTLRCSPKSGHDTVSWYQQALGQGPQFIFQYYEEEERQRGNFPDRFSGHQFPNYSSELNVNALLLGDSALYLCASSLAGGSNSPLHFGNGTRLTVT.

This chain links TRBV6-5 with TRBJ1-3; weak D call: TRBD1 (5 bases). Germline V gene lookup returns CDR1 MNHEY and CDR2 SVGAGI. Trimming removed 5 bases at V and 2 bases at J, with 10 bases between. There are 14 residues in the CDR3. CDR3 DNA: TGTGCCAGCAGTGAGGGAGGGGCTGGAAACACCATATATTTT. Translating gives CASSEGGAGNTIYF.

As to this clone: This specimen includes other DNA sequences encoding the same CDR3. The chain is built from TRBV7-3 and TRBJ2-3, with D uncertain. The germline CDR1 and CDR2 sequences are SGHTA and FQGTGA. The CDR3 contains 12 residues. Trimming removed 2 bases from V and 3 bases from J, with 3 bases in between. The CDR3 loop reads CASSLETDTQYF. CDR3 nucleotides: TGTGCCAGCAGCTTAGAAACAGATACGCAGTATTTT.

CDR3 in amino acids: CASSKAGGGNTEAFF. The CDR3 DNA reads as TGTGCCAGCAGCAAAGCTGGAGGGGGGAACACTGAAGCTTTCTTT. The V gene is TRBV21-1, the J gene TRBJ1-1. TRBV21-1 is a listed pseudogene. The CDR3 loop spans 15 amino acids.

This clone was seen once. The chain recombines TRBV10-2 with TRBJ2-3; perhaps TRBD2 as D (5 bases). Between the trimmed V and J ends, which lost 2 bases and 4 bases, there was a span of 13 bases. Germline V gene sequence: CDR1 WSHSY, CDR2 SAAADI. This CDR3 is 15 amino acids long. CDR3 region: CASSEGLEASDTQYF. Here the CDR3 DNA reads TGCGCCAGCAGTGAGGGGTTGGAGGCCTCAGATACGCAGTATTTT.

The V call is TRBV6-1, the J call TRBJ2-6; D possibly corresponds to TRBD1 (6 bases). Trimming cost V 4 bases and J 0 bases, with 10 bases left between them. The CDR3 runs 16 residues. Germline CDR1 MNHNS, CDR2 SASEGT. The chain's CDR3 is CASSGTVYSGANVLTF. Written as DNA, the CDR3 is TGTGCCAGCAGTGGGACAGTTTACTCTGGGGCCAACGTCCTGACTTTC.

This CDR3 reads CASSLGFLNTGELFF. The CDR3 nucleotides are TGCGCCAGCAGCTTGGGTTTTCTAAACACCGGGGAGCTGTTTTTT. The chain recombines TRBV5-1 with TRBJ2-2, with D uncertain. Germline V gene data show CDR1 as SGHRS and CDR2 as YFSETQ. Trimming removed 0 bases from V and 2 bases from J, with 8 bases in between. This CDR3 region has 15 residues.

V is TRBV4-1 and J is TRBJ1-2, with TRBD1 matching 7 bases. Germline lookup yields CDR1 MGHRA and CDR2 YSYEKL. The length of the CDR3 is 13 residues. V lost 1 base to trimming and J lost 8 bases; unmatched junction nucleotides: 4. Written as DNA, the CDR3 is TGCGCCAGCAGCCAAGGACAGGGTCACGGCTACACCTTC. Translating it yields CASSQGQGHGYTF.

Turning to this clone: The sample contains more than one DNA sequence encoding this CDR3. This chain joins TRBV28 and TRBJ2-7, with a weak D call TRBD2 (5 bases). The CDR3 totals 13 residues. The germline V gene has CDR1 MDHEN and CDR2 SYDVKM. Trimming took off 6 bases at V and 2 bases at J, with 11 bases between the two ends. The CDR3: CASRTTGTYEQYF. The DNA for the CDR3 is TGTGCCAGCAGAACGACGGGGACCTACGAGCAGTACTTC.

The chain employs TRBV11-2 and TRBJ2-1; 10 nucleotides match TRBD2. Trimming at V came to 5 bases and at J to 4 bases, leaving 5 bases not matched to a gene. CDR3 length: 15 residues. Germline V gene data show CDR1 as SGHAT and CDR2 as FQNNGV. This CDR3 reads CASSRNSGGYNEQFF. CDR3 nucleotides: TGTGCCAGCAGCAGAAATAGCGGGGGGTACAATGAGCAGTTCTTC. The full variable domain, in which reference TRBV11-2 and TRBJ2-1 provide the parts outside the CDR3, is EAGVAQSPRYKIIEKRQSVAFWCNPISGHATLYWYQQILGQGPKLLIQFQNNGVVDDSQLPKDRFSAERLKGVDSTLKIQPAKLEDSAVYLCASSRNSGGYNEQFFGPGTRLTVL.

The rearrangement links TRBV5-6 to TRBJ2-7, with 8 bases matching TRBD2. Trimming took 4 bases from V and 3 from J; bases not matched to a gene: 9. Germline values: CDR1 SGHDT, CDR2 YYEEEE. This CDR3 region has 15 residues. In DNA, the CDR3 is TGTGCCAGCAGCCCATCACTAGCGGAGGGCTACGAGCAGTACTTC. Its protein is CASSPSLAEGYEQYF.

This chain uses TRBV6-1 with TRBJ2-7; unclear D gene. V was cut by 1 base and J by 3 bases, with 1 base left in between. This CDR3 has 11 residues. Germline CDR1 and CDR2: MNHNS and SASEGT. Here the CDR3 DNA reads TGTGCCAGCAGTGAAGACTACGAGCAGTACTTC. This gives the protein CASSEDYEQYF.

J is TRBJ2-7 and V is TRBV6-5, with a tentative D call TRBD1 (5 bases). CDR1 and CDR2 from the germline V gene are MNHEY and SVGAGI. This CDR3 spans 15 amino acids. Trimming took 6 bases from V and 2 from J, leaving 17 bases between them. The CDR3 DNA reads TGTGCCAGCAGCGCCGTGTTAGGGGCGACCTACGAGCAGTACTTC. Protein sequence: CASSAVLGATYEQYF.

The DNA for the CDR3 is TGCGCCAGCAGCCAAATCGCCGGGACAGAAAACACTGAAGCTTTCTTT. Amino acids: CASSQIAGTENTEAFF. J is TRBJ1-1 and V is TRBV4-1; TRBD1 matches at 7 bases. The V and J ends lost 2 bases and 2 bases, in that order; junction bases with no gene match: 8. CDR3 length: 16 amino acids. From germline, CDR1 is MGHRA and CDR2 YSYEKL.

The chain has TRBV4-1 and TRBJ2-2; D may match TRBD1 or TRBD2 (5 bases each). The V gene lost 4 bases and the J gene lost 7 bases, with 16 bases spanning the gap. Germline V gene data show CDR1 as MGHRA and CDR2 as YSYEKL. CDR3 length: 15 residues. The CDR3 DNA is TGCGCCAGCAGCCGGGATGGGACGGTCGGCGGGGAGCTGTTTTTT. Protein product: CASSRDGTVGGELFF.

The V gene is TRBV6-9, the J gene TRBJ2-1, with 7 bases that match TRBD2. The CDR3 consists of 16 residues. The germline V gene encodes CDR1 MNHGY and CDR2 SVAAGI. Unmatched junction bases numbered 6, after V lost 0 bases and J lost 4 bases. The CDR3 region is CASSYSRGDLYNEQFF. The CDR3 bases are TGTGCCAGCAGTTATTCCCGGGGGGACCTTTACAATGAGCAGTTCTTC.

This chain joins TRBV28 and TRBJ2-3; no definite D call. The CDR3 has 13 residues. Germline V gene lookup returns CDR1 MDHEN and CDR2 SYDVKM. Trimming took 2 bases from V and 5 from J, leaving 8 bases between them. CDR3 bases: TGTGCCAGCAGTTTAGGGCAGGAAGATACGCAGTATTTT. Protein product: CASSLGQEDTQYF.

The chain joins TRBV29-1 to TRBJ1-1; 8 nucleotides agree with TRBD1. Per the germline V gene, CDR1 is SQVTM and CDR2 is ANQGSEA. V shed 7 bases, J shed 5 bases, and the junction held 3 bases outside the gene matches. This CDR3 comprises 11 residues. The CDR3 DNA is TGCAGCGGTCACAGGGGGACTGAAGCTTTCTTT. Protein: CSGHRGTEAFF.

The chain joins TRBV21-1 to TRBJ1-1; the D call TRBD1 from the table was never checked on the DNA. TRBV21-1 represents a pseudogene. CDR3 size: 17 residues. The DNA of the CDR3 is TGTGCCAGCAGCAAAGCGCCTGGGGCCCCTATGAACACTGAAGCTTTCTTT. It encodes CASSKAPGAPMNTEAFF.

The chain is built from TRBV6-5 and TRBJ1-3, with TRBD1 matching 7 bases. The CDR3 loop spans 14 amino acids. Unmatched junction bases numbered 6, after V lost 7 bases and J lost 3 bases. CDR1 and CDR2 from the germline V gene are MNHEY and SVGAGI. CDR3 protein: CASTSGGSGNTIYF. CDR3 sequence (DNA): TGTGCCAGCACTTCAGGGGGTAGTGGAAACACCATATATTTT.

This chain joins TRBV9 and TRBJ2-3, with 8 bases fitting TRBD2. Germline assignment: CDR1 SGDLS and CDR2 YYNGEE. Germline trimming cut 1 base from V and 5 bases from J; bases unmatched to any gene: 6. The CDR3 contains 15 residues. The CDR3 region has the DNA TGTGCCAGCAGCGTAACGGGGGGGCTTATAGATACGCAGTATTTT. It encodes CASSVTGGLIDTQYF.

The chain combines TRBV5-1 with TRBJ1-6; 10 bases align to TRBD1. Trimming took 0 bases from V and 10 from J; bases not matched to a gene: 4. The CDR3 is 15 residues long. CDR1 and CDR2 from the germline V gene are SGHRS and YFSETQ. The CDR3 nucleotides are TGCGCCAGCAGCTTGGCCGGGACAGGGGACTCACCCCTCCACTTT. The encoded protein is CASSLAGTGDSPLHF.

The chain couples TRBV11-2 to TRBJ2-5; D gene ambiguous. Germline CDR1 reads SGHAT; CDR2 reads FQNNGV. The CDR3 extends over 15 amino acids. V lost 5 bases and J lost 2, with 15 bases in between. The CDR3 region has the DNA TGTGCCAGCAGCGCAACCCGGGCCACACAAGAGACCCAGTACTTC. Translated: CASSATRATQETQYF.

This chain joins TRBV21-1 and TRBJ2-5; no check of the table's D call, TRBD1, against the DNA was made. TRBV21-1 corresponds to a pseudogene. The CDR3 length is 15 residues. The CDR3 nucleotides read TGTGCCAGCACCGAGCCGACAGGGGGCAAAGAGACCCAGTACTTC. It yields the protein CASTEPTGGKETQYF.

CDR3 protein: CASSELGFAEQYF. The CDR3 nucleotides read TGCGCCAGCAGTGAGCTCGGGTTTGCCGAGCAGTACTTC. This chain links TRBV10-1 with TRBJ2-7; the D is unclear. Trimming stripped 2 bases from V and 6 bases from J, with 11 bases between. Germline-derived CDR1 and CDR2 are WNHNN and SYGVQD (reference sequence). This CDR3 spans 13 amino acids.